This paragraph reports one T cell receptor beta chain. Its antigen specificity is not known. A read error may account for a junction end that differs from germline. CDR1 SQVTM and CDR2 ANQGSEA were looked up in the germline V gene. Including cysteine and phenylalanine, the CDR3 has 13 amino acids. Solely the CDR3 DNA is kept, with 39 bases framed from the first base. Systemically healthy Caucasian individuals from Russia, around 39 in total and aged about 6 to 90 years, were included as donors. Roughly 10 milliliters of peripheral blood were collected from each donor into EDTA-treated Vacutainer tubes. Ficoll-Paque density-gradient centrifugation was used to isolate PBMCs, with at least 7 million per sample. Total RNA was extracted from PBMCs with Trizol reagent, with at least 6 micrograms obtained per sample. The percentages of naive CD45RAhigh/CD27high T cells were determined by flow cytometry on a PBMC aliquot from every donor.

The data were taken from a study of blood T cells in healthy people across ages (dated by TCRdb to between 2015 and 2016). Study-wide context: Template switching captured roughly one uniquely barcoded TCR beta cDNA molecule per two T cells in model experiments. Age-related changes in TCR beta repertoire diversity were measured in the study by deep sequencing normalized with unique cDNA molecular identifiers. The donors were divided into four age groups: young (average approximately 16 years), middle-aged (about 39), aged (approximately 62) and long-lived (more than 75). Donors of different ages were randomly distributed across sequencing lanes to avoid experimental bias. For two donors (one aged 18 to 30 and one aged 80 or older), the study analyzed two additional independent replicas of 1 million unique cDNA reads from the same blood draw. Results and caveats for the whole study, not just this receptor: Because donor CMV infection status was unknown, age-related changes in expanded clonotypes were potentially confounded. Compared with the aged group, the long-lived group had more naive CD4+ T cells, fewer expanded clones and increased TCR diversity, a pattern suggesting age selection. Estimates of total diversity based on one million sequenced T cells were considered lower bounds and underestimates. Because profiling used bulk unsorted PBMCs, naive and antigen-experienced compartments could not be compared conclusively. Observed TCR beta diversity per million T cells fell roughly linearly with age, and a significant reduction was already apparent by age roughly 40. There was a strong correlation between observed TCR beta diversity and the percentage of naive T cells measured by flow cytometry.

Library construction relied on 5' RACE. For sequencing, an Illumina HiSeq 2500 was employed. A second PCR of about 7 to 12 cycles was run with a J-beta primer mix and a sample-barcoded 5' primer. A unique molecular identifier was introduced onto each TCR beta cDNA molecule by a template-switch 5' adaptor carrying 12 random nucleotides. At least 2.5 million CDR3-containing paired-end reads were obtained from each sample. The Mint cDNA synthesis kit, primed by a TRBC-specific oligonucleotide, was used to synthesize first-strand cDNA from all RNA. After uracil-DNA glycosylase treatment, a first 18-cycle PCR used universal primers M1SS and BC2_uni_R on all cDNA. Per the original workflow: Normalization of each sample was performed by random selection of 1 million high-quality reads, each carrying a distinct molecular identifier. Reads sharing molecular identifiers were discarded rather than binned into consensus sequences. MiTCR, with a Q25 quality threshold and the strictest error-elimination algorithm, was used for CDR3 identification, clonotype clustering and error correction. Lower-bound total TCR beta diversity was estimated with a nonparametric unseen species model using Euler transformation. The public reads were run again by TCRdb, first through fastp at Q25 and then through MiXCR, and only productive beta chains were kept. Each CDR3 protein gets just one entry, which takes the most common genes and DNA from the rows behind it. These V and J calls are TCRdb output, not the study's own analysis. This sample holds about 670,000 distinct CDR3 sequences; 40% to 50% were observed only once. Jointly, the top ten make up 25% to 30% of the sample.

This receptor was obtained from a man at least 80 years old in good health. The chain uses TRBV29-1 and TRBJ2-3; no D gene can be assigned with confidence. Sequencing was carried out using blood. The CDR3 region reads CSGLIMSTDMQYF. The sequenced DNA: TGCAGCGGCCTCATTATGAGCACAGATATGCAGTATTTT.